The TCR beta chain under discussion was sequenced for a study of blood T cell repertoires in COVID-19. Per the study methods: Estimates of nucleated cell counts were drawn from the amplification of reference gene primers. Libraries were prepared by immunoSEQ multiplex PCR; TCRdb keeps only in-frame clonotypes and omits some of them. That table furnishes V, J and clone size, whereas the DNA furnished D and trimming. The data show 200,000 to 300,000 clones, around 90% seen once. Trimming removed 8 bases at V and 6 bases at J, with 19 bases between. The CDR3 is 15 residues long. The germline CDR1 and CDR2 sequences are LNHDA and SQIVND (reference sequence).

The chain couples TRBV19 to TRBJ2-2; no clear D gene. This clonotype was obtained from a woman aged 30 to 39 with acute or convalescent COVID-19. The sample was peripheral blood. The DNA of the CDR3 is TGTGCCAGTGAAGGAGCTGGGTACCCCTCCGGGGAGCTGTTTTTT. It specifies CASEGAGYPSGELFF.